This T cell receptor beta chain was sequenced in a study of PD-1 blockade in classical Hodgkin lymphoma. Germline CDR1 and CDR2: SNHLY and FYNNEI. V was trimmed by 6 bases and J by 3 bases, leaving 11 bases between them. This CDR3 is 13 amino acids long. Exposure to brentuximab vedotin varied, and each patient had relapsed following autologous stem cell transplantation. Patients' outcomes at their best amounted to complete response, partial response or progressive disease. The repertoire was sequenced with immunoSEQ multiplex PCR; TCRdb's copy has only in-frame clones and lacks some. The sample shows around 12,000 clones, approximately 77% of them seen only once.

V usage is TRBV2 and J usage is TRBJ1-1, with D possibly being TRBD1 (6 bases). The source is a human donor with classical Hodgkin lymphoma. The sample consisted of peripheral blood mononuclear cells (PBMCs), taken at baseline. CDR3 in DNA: TGTGCCAGCAGGGGACAAAAACACACTGAAGCTTTCTTT. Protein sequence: CASRGQKHTEAFF.